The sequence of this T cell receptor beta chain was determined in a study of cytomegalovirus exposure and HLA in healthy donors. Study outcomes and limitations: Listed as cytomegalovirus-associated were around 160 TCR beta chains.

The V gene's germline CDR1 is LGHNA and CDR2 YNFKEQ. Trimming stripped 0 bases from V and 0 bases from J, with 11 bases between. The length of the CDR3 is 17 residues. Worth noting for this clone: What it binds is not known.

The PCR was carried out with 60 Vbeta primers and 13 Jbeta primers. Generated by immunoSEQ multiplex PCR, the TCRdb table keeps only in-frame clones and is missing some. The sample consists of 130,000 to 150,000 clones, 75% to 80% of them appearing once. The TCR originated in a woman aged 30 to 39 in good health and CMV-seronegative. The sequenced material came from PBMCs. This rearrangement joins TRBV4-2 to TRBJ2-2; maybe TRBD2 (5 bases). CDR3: CASSQDKNGANTGELFF. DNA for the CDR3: TGTGCCAGCAGCCAAGATAAGAACGGGGCGAACACCGGGGAGCTGTTTTTT.